Shown below are 11 T cell receptor beta chains from a single sample sequenced in a study of T cell repertoires in cytomegalovirus infection. Each CDR3 protein gets one entry after TCRdb re-called the reads with MiXCR. The sample has around 69,000 distinct CDR3 sequences; more than 25% are singletons. Antigens of these TCRs are unknown. The material sequenced was CD8+ T cells from cultured PBMCs, taken from culture after CMV antigen stimulation. The source is a human donor in good health (CMV status not recorded). Some clones in this sample may be carry-over from other donors' samples.

This chain links TRBV10-3 with TRBJ1-1; no firm D call. V lost 0 bases to trimming and J lost 8 bases, with 13 bases between them. The length of the CDR3 is 14 residues. Germline CDR1 and CDR2: ENHRY and SYGVKD. CDR3: CAISESMGVEEAFF. In nucleotides, the CDR3 is TGTGCCATCAGTGAGTCGATGGGAGTGGAGGAAGCTTTCTTT.

This chain links TRBV27 with TRBJ1-4; D perhaps matches TRBD1 (6 bases). The CDR3 is 14 residues long. Germline V lookup: CDR1 MNHEY, CDR2 SMNVEV (reference sequence). Trimming shortened V by 8 bases and J by 10 bases, and 20 bases separated the two germline ends. The CDR3 nucleotides read TGTGCCAGCGCCCCCGGGGGGCTCCCTGGAAAACTGTTTTTT. Translating it yields CASAPGGLPGKLFF.

This sequence joins TRBV19 and TRBJ2-7; D is unresolved. CDR3 size: 13 residues. Germline V CDR1 and CDR2: LNHDA, SQIVND (reference sequence). Trimming took off 3 bases at V and 3 bases at J, with 9 bases between the two ends. This CDR3 is CASSMALDYEQYF. CDR3 DNA sequence: TGTGCCAGTAGTATGGCCCTAGACTACGAGCAGTACTTC.

Only a few counts were recorded for this clonotype. The rearrangement uses TRBV6-2 or TRBV6-3 and TRBJ1-2; TRBD1 matches 8 bases. Germline V gene lookup returns CDR1 MNHEY and CDR2 SVGEGT. The CDR3 totals 16 residues. J was trimmed by 4 bases and V by 4 bases; bases with no gene match: 11. In nucleotides, the CDR3 is TGTGCCAGCAGTTTAGGCCCACAGGGGGTTATCTATGGCTACACCTTC. Protein product: CASSLGPQGVIYGYTF.

In its sample, this clonotype was seen a few times. This chain joins TRBV7-8 and TRBJ2-7, with 9 bases matching TRBD2. The trim removed 1 base at V and 6 bases at J, leaving 4 bases unmatched. This CDR3 has 14 residues. Per germline, CDR1 SGHVS and CDR2 FQNEAQ. The CDR3 DNA follows: TGTGCCAGCAGCTTAGTAGCGGGAGATATCGAGCAGTACTTC. This gives the protein CASSLVAGDIEQYF.

The chain has TRBV11-2 and TRBJ2-5; D may be TRBD1 (7 bases). Per germline, CDR1 SGHAT and CDR2 FQNNGV. The CDR3 is 14 amino acids. V was trimmed by 5 bases and J by 4 bases, leaving 14 bases between them. The CDR3 spells CASSGGGLAETQYF. The CDR3 DNA is TGTGCCAGCAGCGGAGGGGGCCTGGCAGAGACCCAGTACTTC. The entire variable domain, with the rest obtained from reference TRBV11-2 and TRBJ2-5, is as follows: EAGVAQSPRYKIIEKRQSVAFWCNPISGHATLYWYQQILGQGPKLLIQFQNNGVVDDSQLPKDRFSAERLKGVDSTLKIQPAKLEDSAVYLCASSGGGLAETQYFGPGTRLLVL.

J is TRBJ2-1 and V is TRBV4-1, with 14 bases identical to TRBD2. The CDR3 is 17 amino acids. J gave up 9 bases and V 0 bases, and 7 bases lay outside the gene matches. Germline assignment: CDR1 MGHRA and CDR2 YSYEKL. This chain's CDR3 is CASSQDGTSGRGAEQFF. CDR3 in DNA: TGCGCCAGCAGCCAAGACGGGACTAGCGGGAGAGGGGCTGAGCAGTTCTTC.

The chain joins TRBV27 to TRBJ1-1; 7 bases agree with TRBD1. With V trimmed by 3 bases and J by 1 base, 5 bases remained unmatched. The CDR3 is 15 residues long. The germline gives CDR1 MNHEY, CDR2 SMNVEV (reference sequence). The CDR3 DNA reads as TGTGCCAGCAGTTTTACAGGGGCGAGGAACACTGAAGCTTTCTTT. Amino acids: CASSFTGARNTEAFF.

The gene calls are TRBV7-9 and TRBJ1-1, with D possibly being TRBD1 (6 bases). This CDR3 comprises 14 residues. Germline CDR1 is SEHNR and CDR2 is FQNEAQ (reference sequence). The V and J ends lost 6 bases and 0 bases respectively, with 11 bases between them. The CDR3 region is CASRQGQLNTEAFF. The CDR3 DNA sequence: TGTGCCAGCAGACAAGGACAGTTGAACACTGAAGCTTTCTTT.

The V call is TRBV6-6, the J call TRBJ1-5; no clear D gene. V was trimmed by 3 bases and J by 0 bases, leaving 6 bases between them. This CDR3 is 14 amino acids long. The V gene's germline CDR1 is MNHNY and CDR2 SVGAGI (reference sequence). CDR3: CASSYADSNQPQHF. CDR3 nucleotide sequence: TGTGCCAGCAGTTATGCGGATAGCAATCAGCCCCAGCATTTT.

In nucleotides, the CDR3 is TGTGCCAGCAGCACGGACAGGGATTCGAGCTCCCCACTTGAGCAGTTCTTC. Amino acids: CASSTDRDSSSPLEQFF. The gene calls are TRBV11-2 and TRBJ2-1; 8 bases match TRBD1. J lost 9 bases, V lost 5 bases, and 18 bases had no gene match. This CDR3 comprises 17 residues. From germline, CDR1 is SGHAT and CDR2 FQNNGV.